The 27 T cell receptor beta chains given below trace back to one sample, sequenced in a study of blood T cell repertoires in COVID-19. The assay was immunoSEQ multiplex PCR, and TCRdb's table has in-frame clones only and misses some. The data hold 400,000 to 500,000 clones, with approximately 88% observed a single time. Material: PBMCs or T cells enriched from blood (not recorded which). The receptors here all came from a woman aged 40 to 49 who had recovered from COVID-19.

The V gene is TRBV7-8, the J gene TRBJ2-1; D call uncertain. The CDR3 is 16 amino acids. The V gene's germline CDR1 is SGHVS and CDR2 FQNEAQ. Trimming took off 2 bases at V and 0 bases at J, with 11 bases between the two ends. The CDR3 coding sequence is TGTGCCAGCAGCTTACGGCGGATCAGCTCCTACAATGAGCAGTTCTTC. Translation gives CASSLRRISSYNEQFF.

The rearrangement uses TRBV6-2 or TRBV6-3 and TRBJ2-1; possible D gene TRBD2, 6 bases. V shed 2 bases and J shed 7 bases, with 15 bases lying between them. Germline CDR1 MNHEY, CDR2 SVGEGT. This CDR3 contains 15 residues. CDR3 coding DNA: TGTGCCAGCAGTTACCCCCGGACTAACAGAAATGAGCAGTTCTTC. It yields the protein CASSYPRTNRNEQFF.

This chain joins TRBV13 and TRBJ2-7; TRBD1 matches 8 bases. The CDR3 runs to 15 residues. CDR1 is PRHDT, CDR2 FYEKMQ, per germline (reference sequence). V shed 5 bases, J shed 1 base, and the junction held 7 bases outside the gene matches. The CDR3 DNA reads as TGTGCCAGCAGCCCGACAGGGGAGAATTCCTACGAGCAGTACTTC. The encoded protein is CASSPTGENSYEQYF. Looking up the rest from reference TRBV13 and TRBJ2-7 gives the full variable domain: AAGVIQSPRHLIKEKRETATLKCYPIPRHDTVYWYQQGPGQDPQFLISFYEKMQSDKGSIPDRFSAQQFSDYHSELNMSSLELGDSALYFCASSPTGENSYEQYFGPGTRLTVT.

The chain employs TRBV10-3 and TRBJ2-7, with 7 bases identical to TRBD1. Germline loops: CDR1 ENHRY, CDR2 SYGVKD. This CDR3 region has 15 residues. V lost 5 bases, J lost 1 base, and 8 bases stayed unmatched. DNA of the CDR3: TGTGCCATCAGTACAGACCCGGGACAGTCCTACGAGCAGTACTTC. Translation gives CAISTDPGQSYEQYF.

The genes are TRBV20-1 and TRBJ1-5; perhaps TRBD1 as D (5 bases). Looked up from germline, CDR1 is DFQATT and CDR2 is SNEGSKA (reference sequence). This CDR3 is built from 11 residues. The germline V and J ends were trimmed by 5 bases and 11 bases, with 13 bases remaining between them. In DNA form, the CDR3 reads TGCAGTGCTTTAGGGGCCGAGGCCCAGCATTTT. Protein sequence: CSALGAEAQHF.

CDR3 residues: CASSWTSGGFYEQYF. CDR3 in DNA: TGTGCCAGCAGCTGGACTAGCGGGGGGTTCTACGAGCAGTACTTC. V and J are TRBV11-2 and TRBJ2-7, with TRBD2 matching 14 bases. V shed 4 bases and J 3 bases; nucleotides not matched to a gene: 2. Germline loops: CDR1 SGHAT, CDR2 FQNNGV. The CDR3 is 15 residues long. The variable domain in full, completed from reference TRBV11-2 and TRBJ2-7, reads EAGVAQSPRYKIIEKRQSVAFWCNPISGHATLYWYQQILGQGPKLLIQFQNNGVVDDSQLPKDRFSAERLKGVDSTLKIQPAKLEDSAVYLCASSWTSGGFYEQYFGPGTRLTVT.

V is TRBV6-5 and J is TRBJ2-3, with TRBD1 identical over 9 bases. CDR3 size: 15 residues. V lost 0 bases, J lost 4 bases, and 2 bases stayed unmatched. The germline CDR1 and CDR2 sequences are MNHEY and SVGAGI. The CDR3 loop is CASSYSGQGADTQYF. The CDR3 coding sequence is TGTGCCAGCAGTTACTCGGGACAGGGCGCAGATACGCAGTATTTT.

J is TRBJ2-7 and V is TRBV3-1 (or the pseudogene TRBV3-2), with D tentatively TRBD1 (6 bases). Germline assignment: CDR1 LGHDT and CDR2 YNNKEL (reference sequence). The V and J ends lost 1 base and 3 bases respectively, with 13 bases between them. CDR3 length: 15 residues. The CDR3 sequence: CASSQAVDRSYEQYF. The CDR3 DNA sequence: TGTGCCAGCAGCCAAGCTGTTGACAGGAGCTACGAGCAGTACTTC.

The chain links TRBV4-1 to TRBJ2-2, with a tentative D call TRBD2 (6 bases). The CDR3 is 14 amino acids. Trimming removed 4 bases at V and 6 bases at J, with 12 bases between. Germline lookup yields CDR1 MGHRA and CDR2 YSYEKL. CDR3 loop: CASSPGGTSGELFF. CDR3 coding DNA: TGCGCCAGCAGCCCAGGAGGGACTTCCGGGGAGCTGTTTTTT.

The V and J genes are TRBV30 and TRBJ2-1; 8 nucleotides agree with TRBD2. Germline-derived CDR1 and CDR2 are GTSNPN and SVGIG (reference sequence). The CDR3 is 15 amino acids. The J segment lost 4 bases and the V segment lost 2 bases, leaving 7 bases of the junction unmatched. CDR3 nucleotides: TGTGCCTGGAGTCCGGGACTAGGGATATACAATGAGCAGTTCTTC. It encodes CAWSPGLGIYNEQFF. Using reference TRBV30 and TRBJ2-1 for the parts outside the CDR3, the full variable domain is SQTIHQWPATLVQPVGSPLSLECTVEGTSNPNLYWYRQAAGRGLQLLFYSVGIGQISSEVPQNLSASRPQDRQFILSSKKLLLSDSGFYLCAWSPGLGIYNEQFFGPGTRLTVL.

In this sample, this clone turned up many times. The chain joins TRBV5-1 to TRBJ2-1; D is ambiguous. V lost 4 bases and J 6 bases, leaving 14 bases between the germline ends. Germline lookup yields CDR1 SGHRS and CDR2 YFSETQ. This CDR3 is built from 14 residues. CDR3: CASSRDSLSNEQFF. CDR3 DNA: TGCGCCAGCAGCCGTGACTCCTTGTCCAATGAGCAGTTCTTC.

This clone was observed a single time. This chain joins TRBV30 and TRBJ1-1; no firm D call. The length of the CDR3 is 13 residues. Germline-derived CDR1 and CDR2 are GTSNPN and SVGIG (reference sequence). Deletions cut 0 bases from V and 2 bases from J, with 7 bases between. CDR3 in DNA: TGTGCCTGGAGTGTGGGCACAAACACTGAAGCTTTCTTT. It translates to CAWSVGTNTEAFF.

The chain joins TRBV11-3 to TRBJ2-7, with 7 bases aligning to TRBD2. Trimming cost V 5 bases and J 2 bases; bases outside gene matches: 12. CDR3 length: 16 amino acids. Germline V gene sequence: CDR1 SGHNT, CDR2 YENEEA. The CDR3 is CASSKAGLADPYEQYF. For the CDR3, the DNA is TGTGCCAGCAGCAAAGCCGGGCTAGCGGACCCCTACGAGCAGTACTTC.

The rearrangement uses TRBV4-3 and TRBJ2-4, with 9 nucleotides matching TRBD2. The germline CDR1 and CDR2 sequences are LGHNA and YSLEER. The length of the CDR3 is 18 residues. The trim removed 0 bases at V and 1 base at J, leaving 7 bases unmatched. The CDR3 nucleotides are TGCGCCAGCAGCCAAGATTGGCTAGCGGGATTGGCCAAAAACATTCAGTACTTC. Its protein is CASSQDWLAGLAKNIQYF.

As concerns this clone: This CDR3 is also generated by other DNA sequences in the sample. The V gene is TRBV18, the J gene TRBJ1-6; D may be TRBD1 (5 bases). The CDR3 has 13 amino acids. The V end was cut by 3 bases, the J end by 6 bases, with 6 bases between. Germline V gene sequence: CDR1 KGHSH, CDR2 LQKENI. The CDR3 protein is CASSPGGNSPLHF. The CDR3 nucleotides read TGTGCCAGCTCACCCGGGGGTAATTCACCCCTCCACTTT.

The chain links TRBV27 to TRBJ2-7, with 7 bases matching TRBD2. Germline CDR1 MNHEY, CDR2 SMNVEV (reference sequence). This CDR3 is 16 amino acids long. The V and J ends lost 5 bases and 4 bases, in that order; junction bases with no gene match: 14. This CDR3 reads CASSPIFLGGSYEQYF. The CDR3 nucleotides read TGTGCCAGCAGTCCTATATTCTTGGGAGGGTCTTACGAGCAGTACTTC.

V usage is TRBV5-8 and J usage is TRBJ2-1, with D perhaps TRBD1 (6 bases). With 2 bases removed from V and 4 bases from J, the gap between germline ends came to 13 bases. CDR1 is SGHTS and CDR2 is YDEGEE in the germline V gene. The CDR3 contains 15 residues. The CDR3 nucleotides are TGTGCCAGCAGCTTTATAGGACAGCTTTACAATGAGCAGTTCTTC. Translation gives CASSFIGQLYNEQFF. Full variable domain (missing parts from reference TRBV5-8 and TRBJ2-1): EAGVTQSPTHLIKTRGQQATLRCSPISGHTSVYWYQQALGLGLQFLLWYDEGEERNRGNFPPRFSGRQFPNYSSELNVNALELEDSALYLCASSFIGQLYNEQFFGPGTRLTVL.

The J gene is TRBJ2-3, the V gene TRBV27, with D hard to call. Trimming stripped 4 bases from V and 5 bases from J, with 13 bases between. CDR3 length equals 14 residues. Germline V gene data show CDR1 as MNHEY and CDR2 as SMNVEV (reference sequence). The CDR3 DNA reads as TGTGCCAGCAGTTCCCTATGGCAGGAAGATACGCAGTATTTT. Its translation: CASSSLWQEDTQYF.

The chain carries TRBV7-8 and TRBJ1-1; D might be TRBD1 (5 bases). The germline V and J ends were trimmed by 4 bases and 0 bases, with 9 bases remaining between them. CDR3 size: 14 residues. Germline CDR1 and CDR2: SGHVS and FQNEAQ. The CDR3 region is CASSSDIMNTEAFF. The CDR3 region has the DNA TGTGCCAGCAGCTCGGACATCATGAACACTGAAGCTTTCTTT.

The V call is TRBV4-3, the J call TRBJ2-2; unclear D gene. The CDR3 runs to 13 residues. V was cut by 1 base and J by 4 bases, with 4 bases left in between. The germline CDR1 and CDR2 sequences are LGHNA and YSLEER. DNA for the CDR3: TGCGCCAGCAGCCAAGGAGTCACCGGGGAGCTGTTTTTT. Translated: CASSQGVTGELFF.

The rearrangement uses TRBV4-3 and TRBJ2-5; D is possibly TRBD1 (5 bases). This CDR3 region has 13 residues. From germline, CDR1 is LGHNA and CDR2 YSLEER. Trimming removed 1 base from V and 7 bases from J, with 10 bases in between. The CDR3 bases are TGCGCCAGCAGCCAAGGGGGCAGATCGACCCAGTACTTC. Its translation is CASSQGGRSTQYF.

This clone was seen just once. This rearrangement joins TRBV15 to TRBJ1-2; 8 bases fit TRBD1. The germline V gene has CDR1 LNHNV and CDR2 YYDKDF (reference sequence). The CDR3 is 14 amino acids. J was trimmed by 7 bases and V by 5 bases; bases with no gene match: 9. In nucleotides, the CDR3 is TGTGCCACCAGCTACGACAGGGGTTCGGGTGGCTACACCTTC. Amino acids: CATSYDRGSGGYTF.

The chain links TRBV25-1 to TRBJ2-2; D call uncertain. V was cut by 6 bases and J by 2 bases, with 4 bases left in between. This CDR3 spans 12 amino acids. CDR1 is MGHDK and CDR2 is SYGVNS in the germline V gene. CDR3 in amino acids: CASRLNTGELFF. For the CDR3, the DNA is TGTGCCAGCAGGTTAAACACCGGGGAGCTGTTTTTT.

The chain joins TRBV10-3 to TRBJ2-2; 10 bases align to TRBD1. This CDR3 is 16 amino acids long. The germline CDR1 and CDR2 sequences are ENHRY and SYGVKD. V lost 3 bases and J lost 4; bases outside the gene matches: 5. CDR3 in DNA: TGTGCCATCAGTGACGGACAGGGGGTTACCACCGGGGAGCTGTTTTTT. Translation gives CAISDGQGVTTGELFF.

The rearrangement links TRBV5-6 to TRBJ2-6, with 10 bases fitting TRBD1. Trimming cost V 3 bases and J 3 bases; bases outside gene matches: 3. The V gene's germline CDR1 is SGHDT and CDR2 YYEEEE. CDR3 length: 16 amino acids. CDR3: CASSSTGGLGANVLTF. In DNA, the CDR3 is TGTGCCAGCAGCTCGACAGGGGGCCTTGGGGCCAACGTCCTGACTTTC.

The CDR3 nucleotides read TGCGCCAGCAGCCAGGGGACAGGGATTAACACTGAAGCTTTCTTT. It encodes CASSQGTGINTEAFF. The gene calls are TRBV4-3 and TRBJ1-1; 9 bases match TRBD1. CDR3 length equals 15 residues. From germline, CDR1 is LGHNA and CDR2 YSLEER. The ends lost 3 bases at V and 2 bases at J; junction bases unmatched: 4.

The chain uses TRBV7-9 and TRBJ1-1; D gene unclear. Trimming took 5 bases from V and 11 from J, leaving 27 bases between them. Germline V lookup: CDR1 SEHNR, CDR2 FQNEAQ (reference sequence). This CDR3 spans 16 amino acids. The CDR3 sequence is CASSPRGSMLSPAAFF. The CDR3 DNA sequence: TGTGCCAGCAGCCCCAGAGGCAGCATGTTGTCCCCCGCGGCTTTCTTT.